This entry describes one T cell receptor (beta chain). The table came from immunoSEQ multiplex PCR; TCRdb's copy has only in-frame clones and leaves some out. This table holds about 200,000 clones, approximately 91% found once. The data were taken from a study of blood T cell repertoires in COVID-19. As for the study in general: Collection of acute and convalescent COVID-19 samples took place in the United States, Italy and Spain.

After removal of 0 bases from V and 4 bases from J, the junction contained 5 bases not matched to a gene. The germline V gene encodes CDR1 SGHRS and CDR2 YFSETQ. The length of the CDR3 is 15 residues. V is TRBV5-1 and J is TRBJ2-5, with TRBD2 identical over 8 bases. This clonotype was obtained from a man aged 18 to 35 with active or convalescent COVID-19. What was sequenced was peripheral blood. CDR3 sequence reads: CASSLAGLARETQYF. Here the CDR3 DNA reads TGCGCCAGCAGCTTGGCCGGACTAGCTAGAGAGACCCAGTACTTC.